This T cell receptor beta chain was recorded in a study of blood T cell repertoires in COVID-19. Study in general: T cells, B-cell-depleted T cells, or PBMCs provided the cDNA or gDNA that served as material.

Study processing details: It was from reference gene primer amplification that nucleated cell counts were estimated. Measured with immunoSEQ multiplex PCR; TCRdb has only the in-frame clones, and not every one. D and trimming come from the DNA, and the V and J calls and clone size come from that table. The sample holds 110,000 or so clones, around 87% seen once. Material: peripheral blood. The receptor comes from a woman aged 45-59 years with acute or convalescent COVID-19.

CDR3 sequence: CASSRQGQANYGYTF. CDR3 DNA sequence: TGCGCCAGCAGCCGCCAGGGACAGGCTAACTATGGCTACACCTTC. The chain uses TRBV4-3 and TRBJ1-2; 8 bases fit TRBD1. This CDR3 is built from 15 residues. CDR1 LGHNA and CDR2 YSLEER come from the germline V gene. Trimming at V came to 4 bases and at J to 0 bases, leaving 4 bases not matched to a gene.